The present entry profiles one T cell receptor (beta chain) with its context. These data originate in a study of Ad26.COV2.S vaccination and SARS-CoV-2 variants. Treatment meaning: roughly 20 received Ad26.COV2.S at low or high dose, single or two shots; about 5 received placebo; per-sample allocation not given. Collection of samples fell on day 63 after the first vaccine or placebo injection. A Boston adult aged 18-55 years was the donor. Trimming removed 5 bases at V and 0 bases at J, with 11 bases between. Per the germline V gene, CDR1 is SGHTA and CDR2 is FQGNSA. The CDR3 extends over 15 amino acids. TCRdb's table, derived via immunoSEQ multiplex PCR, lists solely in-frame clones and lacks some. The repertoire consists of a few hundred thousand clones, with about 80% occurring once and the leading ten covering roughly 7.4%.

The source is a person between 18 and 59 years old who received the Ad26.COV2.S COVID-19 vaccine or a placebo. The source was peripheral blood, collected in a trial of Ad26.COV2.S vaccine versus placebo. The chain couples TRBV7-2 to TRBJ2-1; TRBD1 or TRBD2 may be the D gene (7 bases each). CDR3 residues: CASSGGDSSYNEQFF. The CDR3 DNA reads TGTGCCAGCAGCGGGGGGGACAGCTCCTACAATGAGCAGTTCTTC.